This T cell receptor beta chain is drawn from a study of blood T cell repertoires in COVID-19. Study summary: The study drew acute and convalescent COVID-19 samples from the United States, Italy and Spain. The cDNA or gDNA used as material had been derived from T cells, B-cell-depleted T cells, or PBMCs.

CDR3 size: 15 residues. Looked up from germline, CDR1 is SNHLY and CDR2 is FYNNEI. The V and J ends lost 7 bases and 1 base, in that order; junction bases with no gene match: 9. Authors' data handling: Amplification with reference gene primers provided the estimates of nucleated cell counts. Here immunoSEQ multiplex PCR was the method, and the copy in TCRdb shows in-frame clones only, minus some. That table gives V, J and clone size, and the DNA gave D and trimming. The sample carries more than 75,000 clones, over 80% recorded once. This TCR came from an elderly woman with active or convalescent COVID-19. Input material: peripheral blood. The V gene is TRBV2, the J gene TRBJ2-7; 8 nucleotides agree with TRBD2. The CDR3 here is CASTLGAGGSYEQYF. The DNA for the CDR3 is TGTGCCAGCACCCTCGGGGCGGGGGGATCCTACGAGCAGTACTTC.